One sample yielded the 30 T cell receptor beta chains listed below, sequenced in a study of T cell responses to AZD1222 COVID-19 vaccine. Measured with immunoSEQ multiplex PCR; TCRdb has only the in-frame clones, and not every one. The table has fewer than 90,000 clones, about 88% seen once. Sequences were derived from peripheral blood, sampled on day 0 of AZD1222 vaccination. Every receptor here comes from an adult in good health.

The V gene is TRBV12-3 or TRBV12-4, the J gene TRBJ2-2; D ambiguous. V lost 7 bases, J lost 5 bases, and 5 bases lay in between. The CDR3 has 11 residues. CDR3 sequence: CASTLTGELFF. The CDR3 DNA reads as TGTGCCAGCACCCTAACCGGGGAGCTGTTTTTT.

There are a few counts of this clone. This chain connects TRBV30 to TRBJ1-2; D may be TRBD1 (6 bases). Germline V gives CDR1 GTSNPN, CDR2 SVGIG (reference sequence). V was shortened by 3 bases and J by 7 bases, with 18 bases between the two germline ends. The CDR3 has 14 amino acids. The DNA of the CDR3 is TGTGCCTGGAGCCAGTACAGGGTCAACCTTGGCTACACCTTC. Its translation: CAWSQYRVNLGYTF.

CDR3 DNA: TGTGCCAGCAGCTTTGGGACTAGCGGGGGGTCTACGAGGCAGTTCTTC. Amino acids: CASSFGTSGGSTRQFF. The chain employs TRBV11-1 and TRBJ2-1, with 15 positions matching TRBD2. Germline values: CDR1 SGHAT, CDR2 FQDESV (reference sequence). The trim removed 3 bases at V and 12 bases at J, leaving 9 bases unmatched. The CDR3 has 16 amino acids.

The CDR3: CASSQTGTGTSTFATNEKLFF. The CDR3 DNA is TGTGCCAGCAGCCAAACCGGGACAGGAACCTCAACATTTGCAACTAATGAAAAACTGTTTTTT. The chain couples TRBV14 to TRBJ1-4, with 8 bases fitting TRBD1. Unmatched junction bases numbered 17, after V lost 2 bases and J lost 0 bases. This CDR3 is 21 amino acids long. Germline V lookup: CDR1 SGHDN, CDR2 FVKESK.

This clone showed up just once. The CDR3 region has the DNA TGTGCCAGCGGCTTGGAATACAATGAGCAGTTCTTC. Translation: CASGLEYNEQFF. This chain uses TRBV9 with TRBJ2-1, with unresolved D. CDR3 length equals 12 residues. Trimming removed 7 bases at V and 4 bases at J, with 9 bases between. CDR1 is SGDLS, CDR2 YYNGEE, per germline.

The chain joins TRBV6-5 to TRBJ1-5; D is undetermined. CDR3 size: 13 residues. Trimming shortened V by 2 bases and J by 5 bases, and 7 bases separated the two germline ends. CDR1 is MNHEY and CDR2 is SVGAGI in the germline V gene. In nucleotides, the CDR3 is TGTGCCAGCAGTTACACCAGAGATCAGCCCCAGCATTTT. Translating gives CASSYTRDQPQHF.

The gene calls are TRBV7-9 and TRBJ1-3; TRBD1 matches 9 bases. This CDR3 region has 15 residues. The trim removed 5 bases at V and 14 bases at J, leaving 16 bases unmatched. The germline V gene encodes CDR1 SEHNR and CDR2 FQNEAQ (reference sequence). CDR3 bases: TGTGCCAGCAGCAAAACAGGGGGCCCCATGGTTGGCGTATATTTT. The encoded protein is CASSKTGGPMVGVYF.

The rearrangement uses TRBV7-8 and TRBJ2-1; tentative D call: TRBD2 (5 bases). V lost 2 bases and J 1 base, leaving 9 bases between the germline ends. CDR1 and CDR2 (germline): SGHVS, FQNEAQ. The CDR3 has 15 residues. CDR3 bases: TGTGCCAGCAGCTTATCTACTAGGTCCTACAATGAGCAGTTCTTC. Translation gives CASSLSTRSYNEQFF.

The J gene is TRBJ1-1, the V gene TRBV19; 8 bases fit TRBD1. With 5 bases clipped from V and 5 bases from J, the junction kept 4 bases outside the gene matches. The CDR3 runs to 13 residues. CDR1 LNHDA and CDR2 SQIVND come from the germline V gene (reference sequence). CDR3 nucleotides: TGTGCCAGTAGTGTGGACAGGGAGACTGAAGCTTTCTTT. This translates into CASSVDRETEAFF.

V gene TRBV6-5 combines with J gene TRBJ2-7; TRBD1 or TRBD2 may be the D gene (5 bases each). With 6 bases removed from V and 2 bases from J, the gap between germline ends came to 14 bases. Germline V gene sequence: CDR1 MNHEY, CDR2 SVGAGI. This CDR3 region has 14 residues. The CDR3 here is CASSQRGDPYEQYV. CDR3 nucleotides: TGTGCCAGCAGCCAGAGAGGGGACCCCTACGAGCAGTACGTC.

This clone has just one count. This chain's CDR3 is CASSIDLTGVVLREQFF. The DNA for the CDR3 is TGTGCCAGTAGTATAGACCTAACAGGGGTTGTGCTTCGAGAGCAGTTCTTC. The rearrangement uses TRBV19 and TRBJ2-1; TRBD1 agrees at 7 bases. V dropped 0 bases and J dropped 10; count of bases not matched to a gene: 15. Per germline, CDR1 LNHDA and CDR2 SQIVND (reference sequence). The CDR3 is 17 amino acids.

Here the CDR3 DNA reads TGTGCCAGCAGGATCGGTGGACGGGACTATGGCTACACCTTC. This gives the protein CASRIGGRDYGYTF. The chain employs TRBV27 and TRBJ1-2; D unresolved. Per the germline V gene, CDR1 is MNHEY and CDR2 is SMNVEV (reference sequence). V was shortened by 6 bases and J by 3 bases, with 14 bases between the two germline ends. There are 14 residues in the CDR3.

The genes are TRBV11-2 and TRBJ1-6; the D gene is possibly TRBD1 (5 bases). Germline CDR1 SGHAT, CDR2 FQNNGV. This CDR3 is built from 14 residues. With 5 bases removed from V and 8 bases from J, the gap between germline ends came to 13 bases. The CDR3 reads CASSTHAGDSPLHF. The CDR3 DNA follows: TGTGCCAGCAGCACGCATGCGGGGGATTCACCCCTCCACTTT.

This chain connects TRBV27 to TRBJ1-1, with TRBD1 as a possible D gene (6 bases). Looked up from germline, CDR1 is MNHEY and CDR2 is SMNVEV (reference sequence). This CDR3 has 13 residues. The germline V and J ends were trimmed by 3 bases and 5 bases, with 10 bases remaining between them. The DNA of the CDR3 is TGTGCCAGCAGTTTTAAAGGGGGGACTGAAGCTTTCTTT. This encodes CASSFKGGTEAFF.

V gene TRBV10-1 combines with J gene TRBJ2-1, with 9 nucleotides matching TRBD2. The CDR3 contains 16 residues. V was clipped by 2 bases and J by 9 bases; unmatched bases: 11. The germline CDR1 and CDR2 sequences are WNHNN and SYGVQD (reference sequence). CDR3 region: CASSEGLAFGVGEQFF. The CDR3 nucleotides read TGCGCCAGCAGTGAGGGACTAGCGTTCGGAGTTGGTGAGCAGTTCTTC.

This chain joins TRBV19 and TRBJ1-4; D ambiguous. Trimming removed 7 bases from V and 4 bases from J, with 13 bases in between. The CDR3 sequence is 14 residues long. Germline CDR1 and CDR2: LNHDA and SQIVND (reference sequence). The DNA for the CDR3 is TGTGCCAGTACCCCCGGGAGGTTTAATGAAAAACTGTTTTTT. Translation: CASTPGRFNEKLFF. Variable domain in full (rest from reference TRBV19 and TRBJ1-4): DGGITQSPKYLFRKEGQNVTLSCEQNLNHDAMYWYRQDPGQGLRLIYYSQIVNDFQKGDIAEGYSVSREKKESFPLTVTSAQKNPTAFYLCASTPGRFNEKLFFGSGTQLSVL.

This chain uses TRBV7-8 with TRBJ2-5; TRBD1 matches 12 bases. The CDR3 extends over 17 amino acids. V was clipped by 3 bases and J by 4 bases; unmatched bases: 9. Germline V gene data show CDR1 as SGHVS and CDR2 as FQNEAQ. The CDR3 loop is CASSFSRDRGLGETQYF. As DNA, the CDR3 is TGTGCCAGCAGCTTCAGCCGGGACAGGGGGCTCGGAGAGACCCAGTACTTC.

This chain uses TRBV12-3 or TRBV12-4 with TRBJ1-3; possible D gene TRBD1, 5 bases. This CDR3 comprises 13 residues. Deletions cut 4 bases from V and 4 bases from J, with 8 bases between. For the CDR3, the DNA is TGTGCCAGCAGTTCATACAGGGGAAACACCATATATTTT. Protein sequence: CASSSYRGNTIYF.

This clone has just a few counts. This sequence joins TRBV28 and TRBJ1-2; no definite D call. Trimming took off 6 bases at V and 8 bases at J, with 13 bases between the two ends. The CDR3 length is 12 residues. Germline lookup yields CDR1 MDHEN and CDR2 SYDVKM. CDR3 in amino acids: CASSQGQLGYTF. The CDR3 DNA reads as TGTGCCAGCAGCCAAGGCCAGTTGGGCTACACCTTC.

This clone was found once. The gene calls are TRBV24-1 and TRBJ2-7, with 9 bases fitting TRBD1. V dropped 4 bases and J dropped 3; count of bases not matched to a gene: 9. From germline, CDR1 is KGHDR and CDR2 SFDVKD. The CDR3 is 16 residues long. CDR3 coding DNA: TGTGCCACCAGTGACTTCCGGGACAGGGTCCACTACGAGCAGTACTTC. Its protein is CATSDFRDRVHYEQYF.

This clone was observed a handful of times. The chain recombines TRBV18 with TRBJ1-2, with D possibly matching TRBD1 (5 bases). CDR1 and CDR2 (germline): KGHSH, LQKENI. The CDR3 is 13 residues long. The V and J ends lost 2 bases and 1 base respectively, with 5 bases between them. For the CDR3, the DNA is TGTGCCAGCTCACCAGACAGTAACTATGGCTACACCTTC. Translation: CASSPDSNYGYTF.

This chain links TRBV16 with TRBJ2-6; D call uncertain. Deletions cut 0 bases from V and 0 bases from J, with 21 bases between. CDR3 length: 21 amino acids. The germline gives CDR1 KGHSY, CDR2 FQNENV. The CDR3 DNA is TGTGCCAGCAGCCAATCTTTCGCCCTGGGCCGAACAATCTCTGGGGCCAACGTCCTGACTTTC. Encoded protein: CASSQSFALGRTISGANVLTF.

CDR3 DNA: TGTGCCTGGAGTGTACGGGGCTTAACTAATGAAAAACTGTTTTTT. It yields the protein CAWSVRGLTNEKLFF. This chain joins TRBV30 and TRBJ1-4, with D possibly matching TRBD1 (5 bases). With 0 bases removed from V and 1 base from J, the gap between germline ends came to 9 bases. The CDR3 is made up of 15 amino acids. Germline V lookup: CDR1 GTSNPN, CDR2 SVGIG (reference sequence).

The V call is TRBV28, the J call TRBJ2-3; 12 positions agree with TRBD2. The trim removed 3 bases at V and 6 bases at J, leaving 19 bases unmatched. The CDR3 covers 20 residues. The germline V gene encodes CDR1 MDHEN and CDR2 SYDVKM. The chain's CDR3 is CASSFRTRTSGTTDRDTQYF. CDR3 in DNA: TGTGCCAGCAGTTTCCGCACACGGACTAGCGGGACCACGGACAGGGATACGCAGTATTTT.

This clone was seen once. V is TRBV27 and J is TRBJ2-7; D unresolved. This CDR3 contains 16 residues. CDR1 is MNHEY, CDR2 SMNVEV, per germline (reference sequence). V was trimmed by 0 bases and J by 1 base, leaving 13 bases between them. The chain's CDR3 is CASSLSPGGGSYEQYF. Written as DNA, the CDR3 is TGTGCCAGCAGTTTATCGCCAGGTGGTGGGTCCTACGAGCAGTACTTC.

This sequence joins TRBV5-6 and TRBJ2-1; D remains ambiguous. The ends were cut back, 2 bases at V and 4 bases at J, with 7 bases in the middle. The germline V gene encodes CDR1 SGHDT and CDR2 YYEEEE. The CDR3 runs 13 residues. This CDR3 reads CASSLILYNEQFF. The CDR3 nucleotides read TGTGCCAGCAGCTTAATACTGTACAATGAGCAGTTCTTC. The full variable domain, its missing parts supplied by reference TRBV5-6 and TRBJ2-1, is DAGVTQSPTHLIKTRGQQVTLRCSPKSGHDTVSWYQQALGQGPQFIFQYYEEEERQRGNFPDRFSGHQFPNYSSELNVNALLLGDSALYLCASSLILYNEQFFGPGTRLTVL.

This clone was recorded only once. The chain employs TRBV27 and TRBJ2-2; 8 bases line up with TRBD2. Trimming at V came to 6 bases and at J to 7 bases, leaving 31 bases not matched to a gene. The CDR3 extends over 22 amino acids. CDR1 is MNHEY and CDR2 is SMNVEV in the germline V gene (reference sequence). In DNA, the CDR3 is TGTGCCAGCAGCGATCCAAAAGGGACTAGTCCCCTTCCCGGACCCTCCTACGGGGAGCTGTTTTTT. Amino acids: CASSDPKGTSPLPGPSYGELFF.

The V and J genes are TRBV5-1 and TRBJ2-3; 8 bases map to TRBD2. Germline V gene sequence: CDR1 SGHRS, CDR2 YFSETQ. After removal of 3 bases from V and 4 bases from J, the junction contained 7 bases not matched to a gene. The CDR3 is 15 residues long. The DNA of the CDR3 is TGCGCCAGCAGCTCGCTCAACGGGGGGGCAGATACGCAGTATTTT. It translates to CASSSLNGGADTQYF. Together with reference TRBV5-1 and TRBJ2-3, the CDR3 gives the full variable domain: KAGVTQTPRYLIKTRGQQVTLSCSPISGHRSVSWYQQTPGQGLQFLFEYFSETQRNKGNFPGRFSGRQFSNSRSEMNVSTLELGDSALYLCASSSLNGGADTQYFGPGTRLTVL.

The chain is built from TRBV3-1 (or the pseudogene TRBV3-2) and TRBJ2-1; 15 bases fit TRBD2. CDR1 and CDR2 (germline): LGHDT, YNNKEL (reference sequence). The ends lost 4 bases at V and 7 bases at J; junction bases unmatched: 5. The CDR3 contains 16 residues. The CDR3 coding sequence is TGTGCCAGCAGCCTCCCCGGGACTAGCGGGGGGAATGAGCAGTTCTTC. It translates to CASSLPGTSGGNEQFF.

V is TRBV19 and J is TRBJ1-2; 8 bases map to TRBD1. Losses at the gene ends were 5 bases for V and 3 bases for J; bases not matched to a gene: 14. This CDR3 comprises 17 residues. Germline V gene data show CDR1 as LNHDA and CDR2 as SQIVND (reference sequence). The CDR3 DNA reads as TGTGCCAGTAGTGCAGGCCGATCCGGGACAGGATACTATGGCTACACCTTC. Residues: CASSAGRSGTGYYGYTF.